The rows below give T cell receptor beta chains drawn from one sample of a study of blood T cell repertoires in COVID-19. Sequenced by immunoSEQ multiplex PCR; TCRdb stores in-frame clones only, minus some. The data show some 73,000 clones, around four fifths seen once. Source material: peripheral blood. The receptors come from a man between 60 and 75 years old with acute or convalescent COVID-19. CDR3s include the opening cysteine and the closing phenylalanine or tryptophan. Fields, in order: clone size, V gene, J gene, D gene, CDR3 DNA, CDR3 protein. A D gene is named only where the DNA matches it firmly. Only part of the rows carry a size: once, few, many, or a class if the clone is expanded.

>.|TRBV6-5|TRBJ1-6|TRBD1
TGTGCCAGCAGCTCCCCGGGACAGGGTAATTCACCCCTCCACTTT
CASSSPGQGNSPLHF
>.|TRBV6-5|TRBJ2-7|.
TGTGCCAGCATCAGGCGGGACTCCTACGAGCAGTACTTC
CASIRRDSYEQYF
>.|TRBV2|TRBJ2-6|.
TGTGCCAGCAGTGAAAAGAGGGTGACTGGGGCCAACGTCCTGACTTTC
CASSEKRVTGANVLTF
>.|TRBV19|TRBJ1-5|.
TGTGCCAGTAGCCCAGAAAGGGGCGATCAGCCCCAGCATTTT
CASSPERGDQPQHF
>.|TRBV4-1|TRBJ2-5|.
TGCGCCAGCTCCTTGGGGGGGGGCCTAGAGACCCAGTACTTC
CASSLGGGLETQYF
>.|TRBV12-3/TRBV12-4|TRBJ2-3|TRBD1
TGTGCCAGCAGTTTCGGGACAGGGGGCTCTTTT
CASSFGTGGSF
>.|TRBV10-2|TRBJ2-5|.
TGCGCCAGCAGTGACGGTCGGCGGCAAGAGACCCAGTACTTC
CASSDGRRQETQYF
>once|TRBV30|TRBJ2-5|TRBD2
TGTGCCTGGACCAAAGGCGGGGGGGCAGAGACCCAGTACTTC
CAWTKGGGAETQYF
>once|TRBV2|TRBJ2-2|.
TGTGCCAGCGTCCCTAGACGGATGAACACCGGGGAGCTGTTTTTT
CASVPRRMNTGELFF
>.|TRBV30|TRBJ1-2|TRBD1
TGTGCCTGGAGCAACAGGGGCCAAAACTATGGCTACACCTTC
CAWSNRGQNYGYTF
>.|TRBV4-1|TRBJ1-2|TRBD1
TGCGCCAGCAGCCAAGGAACCGCAGGGGGGCAAAACTATGGCTACACCTTC
CASSQGTAGGQNYGYTF
>.|TRBV29-1|TRBJ2-1|TRBD2
TGCAGCGTTGGAGGGACTAGCGGGCACAATGAGCAGTTCTTC
CSVGGTSGHNEQFF
>few|TRBV15|TRBJ1-3|.
TGTGCCACCAGCAGGAGCTTTGGAAACACCATATATTTT
CATSRSFGNTIYF
>.|TRBV5-1|TRBJ2-2|.
TGCGCCAGCAGCTTGGCCTCTCGCAGGACCGGGGAGCTGTTTTTT
CASSLASRRTGELFF
>.|TRBV19|TRBJ1-2|TRBD1
TGTGCCAGTAGTCAACCGGCCAGGGGGCGAGGTGGCTACACCTTC
CASSQPARGRGGYTF
>few|TRBV9|TRBJ2-5|TRBD2
TGTGCCAGCAGCGTAGGGACTAGCGGGGGTAGCCTACAAGAGACCCAGTACTTC
CASSVGTSGGSLQETQYF
>.|TRBV28|TRBJ2-1|TRBD2
TGTGCCAGCAGTTTTAGCGGGACGCCCCCCTACAATGAGCAGTTCTTC
CASSFSGTPPYNEQFF
>.|TRBV18|TRBJ1-1|TRBD1
TGTGCCAGCTCACCAGGGGGGACAGTAAACACTGAAGCTTTCTTT
CASSPGGTVNTEAFF
>.|TRBV4-1|TRBJ2-3|TRBD2
TGCGCCAGCAGCCAAAATCGGGGGGGAATCACAGATACGCAGTATTTT
CASSQNRGGITDTQYF
>.|TRBV2|TRBJ2-3|.
TGTGCCAGCGGAGAACTAGAGGGGGACACAGATACGCAGTATTTT
CASGELEGDTDTQYF
>.|TRBV25-1|TRBJ1-2|.
TGTGCCAGCAGAGCGACAGCTAACTATGGCTACACCTTC
CASRATANYGYTF
>.|TRBV7-3|TRBJ1-1|TRBD1
TGTGCCAGCAGCACCCAGGGCAGGGGGAGCACTGAAGCTTTCTTT
CASSTQGRGSTEAFF
>.|TRBV6-6|TRBJ2-1|.
TGTGCCAGCACCAGTCGGGAACCGGCCTACAATGAGCAGTTCTTC
CASTSREPAYNEQFF
>.|TRBV6-5|TRBJ1-1|.
TGTGCCAGCAGTTACTCGACGCGGATTATGAACACTGAAGCTTTCTTT
CASSYSTRIMNTEAFF
>.|TRBV9|TRBJ2-2|TRBD2
TGTGCCCGCAGCGGCGGGGGGGCCGACACCGGGGAGCTGTTTTTT
CARSGGGADTGELFF
>many|TRBV2|TRBJ2-7|TRBD1
TGTGCCAGCAGTGGGATAGGGGGCGACGCCTACGAGCAGTACTTC
CASSGIGGDAYEQYF
>.|TRBV24-1|TRBJ2-5|TRBD2
TGTGCCACCAGTGATCCCCGGGACTACCCAAGGACCCAGTACTTC
CATSDPRDYPRTQYF
>.|TRBV7-3|TRBJ1-4|.
TGTGCCAGCAGTCTCAAACGGGGGGAAAAACTGTTTTTT
CASSLKRGEKLFF
>few|TRBV12-3/TRBV12-4|TRBJ1-6|.
TGTGCCAGCAGTTTAGCGCCGGATTCACCCCTCCACTTT
CASSLAPDSPLHF
>.|TRBV5-1|TRBJ2-7|.
TGCGCCAGCAGCGTGAGGGTGGACTTCTACGAGCAGTACTTC
CASSVRVDFYEQYF
>.|TRBV27|TRBJ1-1|.
TGTGCCAGCAGCCTGGAGGACACTGAAGCTTTCTTT
CASSLEDTEAFF
>few|TRBV7-9|TRBJ2-2|TRBD1
TGTGCCAGCAAGGGGACAGGGAACACCGGGGAGCTGTTTTTT
CASKGTGNTGELFF
>.|TRBV10-2|TRBJ2-3|.
TGCGCCAGCAGTGAGTCGAGATTCGGGGGAAGCACAGATACGCAGTATTTT
CASSESRFGGSTDTQYF
>.|TRBV27|TRBJ1-2|.
TGTGCCAGCAGTTTAACAGGGAGGGAGGGCTACACCTTC
CASSLTGREGYTF
>.|TRBV11-2|TRBJ2-5|TRBD2
TGTGCCAGCAGCTTGATGGCGGGGGGGCCGGAGACCCAGTACTTC
CASSLMAGGPETQYF
>.|TRBV5-1|TRBJ2-1|.
TGCGCCAGCAGCTCCCAGTCCTCCTACAATGAGCAGTTCTTC
CASSSQSSYNEQFF
>.|TRBV7-3|TRBJ2-6|.
TGTGCCAGCAGCCCGAAGCCCCCATCTCCCTCTGGGGCCAACGTCCTGACTTTC
CASSPKPPSPSGANVLTF
>.|TRBV3-1/TRBV3-2|TRBJ2-5|TRBD2
TGTGCCAGCAGCCAAGATTGGAGCGGGGGGGCCCCAGAGACCCAGTACTTC
CASSQDWSGGAPETQYF
>.|TRBV6-2/TRBV6-3|TRBJ2-3|TRBD1
TGTGCCAGCAGTTACCCCCGGACAGGGGGGTCAGATACGCAGTATTTT
CASSYPRTGGSDTQYF
>.|TRBV7-2|TRBJ2-3|TRBD2
TGTGCCAGCAGCATTCAGGCGACTAGCGGGGGGGAAGATACGCAGTATTTT
CASSIQATSGGEDTQYF